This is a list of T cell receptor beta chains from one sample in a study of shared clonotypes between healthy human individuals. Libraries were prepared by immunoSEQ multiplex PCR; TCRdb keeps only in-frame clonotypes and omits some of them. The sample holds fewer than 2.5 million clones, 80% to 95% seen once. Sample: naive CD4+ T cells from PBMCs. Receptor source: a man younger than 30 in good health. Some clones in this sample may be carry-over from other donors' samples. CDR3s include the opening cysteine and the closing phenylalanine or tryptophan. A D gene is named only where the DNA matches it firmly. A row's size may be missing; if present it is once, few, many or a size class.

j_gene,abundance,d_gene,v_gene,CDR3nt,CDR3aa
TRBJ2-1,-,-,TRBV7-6,TGTGCCAGCAGTGGACAGGGAGGGGCCTACAATGAGCAGTTCTTC,CASSGQGGAYNEQFF
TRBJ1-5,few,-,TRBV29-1,TGCAGCGCCGCATTCGGGGTCAATCAGCCCCAGCATTTT,CSAAFGVNQPQHF
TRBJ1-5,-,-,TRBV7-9,TGTGCCAGCAGCACAGCCGTTAGCAATCAGCCCCAGCATTTT,CASSTAVSNQPQHF
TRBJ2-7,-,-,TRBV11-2,TGTGCCAGCAGCTACACAAACGGAGGTCACGAGCAGTACTTC,CASSYTNGGHEQYF
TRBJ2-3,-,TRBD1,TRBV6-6,TGTGCCAGCAGTTCGGGACAGGTAAACTCAGATACGCAGTATTTT,CASSSGQVNSDTQYF
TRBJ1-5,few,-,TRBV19,TGTGCCACCAGACAGGGCAATCAGCCCCAGCATTTT,CATRQGNQPQHF
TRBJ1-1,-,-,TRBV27,TGTGCCAGCAGTTGGGGCGGGCGGTCCATGAACACTGAAGCTTTCTTT,CASSWGGRSMNTEAFF
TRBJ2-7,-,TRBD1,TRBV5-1,TGCGCCAGCAGCCCCCAGGAGGGACAGGGTTTTTACGAGCAGTACTTC,CASSPQEGQGFYEQYF
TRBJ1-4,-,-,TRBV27,TGTGCCAGTTTTTCCGGGCAGGATGAAAAACTGTTTTTT,CASFSGQDEKLFF
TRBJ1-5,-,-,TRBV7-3,TGTGCCAGCAGCAAAGACGGGTTAGGGGCCCAGCATTTT,CASSKDGLGAQHF
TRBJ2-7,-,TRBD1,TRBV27,TGTGCCAGCAGTCGGGACAGGTACGAGCAGTACTTC,CASSRDRYEQYF
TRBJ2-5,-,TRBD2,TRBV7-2,TGTGCCAGCAGCTTAAGACCAGGGAGGGAAGAGACCCAGTACTTC,CASSLRPGREETQYF
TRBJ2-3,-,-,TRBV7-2,TGTGCCAGCAGCTTCACCGGGAAACCGATAGATACGCAGTATTTT,CASSFTGKPIDTQYF
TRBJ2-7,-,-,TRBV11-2,TGTGCCAGCAGCTTAAGTCGCTCGGCCTACGAGCAGTACTTC,CASSLSRSAYEQYF
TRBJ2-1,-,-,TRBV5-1,TGCGCCAGCAGCTTGTTCCAGGGGATAGACATCAATGAGCAGTTCTTC,CASSLFQGIDINEQFF
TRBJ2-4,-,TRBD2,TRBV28,TGTGCCAGCAGTTTATCTAGGGGACTAGCGGGATCCCAGCGGGGGCCCAAAAACATTCAGTACTTC,CASSLSRGLAGSQRGPKNIQYF
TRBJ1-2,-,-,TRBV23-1,TGCGCCAGCAGTCACCTCAGGCAGGGGCCGTTGGACTATGGCTACACCTTC,CASSHLRQGPLDYGYTF
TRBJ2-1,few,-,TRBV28,TGTGCCAGCAGTTTAGTGAGCTCCTACAATGAGCAGTTCTTC,CASSLVSSYNEQFF
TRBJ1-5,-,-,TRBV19,TGTGCCAGTAGTTTCAGGCAGTATAGCAATCAGCCCCAGCATTTT,CASSFRQYSNQPQHF
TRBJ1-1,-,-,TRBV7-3,TGTGCCAGCAGCTCACAGGGCTCCGGGACTGAAGCTTTCTTT,CASSSQGSGTEAFF
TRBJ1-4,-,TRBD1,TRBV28,TGTGCCAGCAGGGGGGGACAGGATCATGAAAAACTGTTTTTT,CASRGGQDHEKLFF
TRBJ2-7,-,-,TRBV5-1,TGCGCCAGCAGCTTAAATACAGGGCAAAGGGGCGAGCAGTACTTC,CASSLNTGQRGEQYF
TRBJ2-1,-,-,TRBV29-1,TGCAGCGTTGTTGAAGGGGTGGTCAATTGGGAGCAGTTCTTC,CSVVEGVVNWEQFF
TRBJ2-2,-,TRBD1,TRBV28,TGTGCCGTCGCCGGGACAGGCGTTCCCGGGGAGCTGTTTTTT,CAVAGTGVPGELFF
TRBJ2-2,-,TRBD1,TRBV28,TGTGCCAGCAGTCCTAGTAGGCAGGGGGTAGGGAACACCGGGGAGCTGTTTTTT,CASSPSRQGVGNTGELFF
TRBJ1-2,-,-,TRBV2,TGTGCCAGCAGGTCCTCAGGGGTATACTATGGCTACACCTTC,CASRSSGVYYGYTF
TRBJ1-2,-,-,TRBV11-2,TGTGCCAGCAGCTTAGCCGGGATCTATGGCTACACCTTC,CASSLAGIYGYTF
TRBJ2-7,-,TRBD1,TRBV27,TGTGCCAGCACGGGCCAACAGGGGGGCTCCTACGAGCAGTACTTC,CASTGQQGGSYEQYF
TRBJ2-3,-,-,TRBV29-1,TGCAGCGCCGTGCCCATAAGAGATACGCAGTATTTT,CSAVPIRDTQYF
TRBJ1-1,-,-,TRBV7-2,TGTGCCAGCAGCTTAGCGGCCCTCGAAGACACTGAAGCTTTCTTT,CASSLAALEDTEAFF
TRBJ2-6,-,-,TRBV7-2,TGTGCCAGCAGCACCCGACTTTTTGGGGTCGGTGGGGCCAACGTCCTGACTTTC,CASSTRLFGVGGANVLTF
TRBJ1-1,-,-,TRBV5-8,TGTGCCAGCAGCTTGCCTGGGGGCAAAGACACTGAAGCTTTCTTT,CASSLPGGKDTEAFF
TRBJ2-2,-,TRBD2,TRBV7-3,TGTGCCAGCAGCCCGGGCGGGAGGGGTGGCACCGGGGAGCTGTTTTTT,CASSPGGRGGTGELFF
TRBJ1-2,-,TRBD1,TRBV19,TGTGCCAGTACGACGACGGGACAGCACTTAGCTAACTATGGCTACACCTTC,CASTTTGQHLANYGYTF
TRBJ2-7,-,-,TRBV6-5,TGTGCCAGCAGTTACCTGAACAGGGGAGGAGAGCAGTACTTC,CASSYLNRGGEQYF
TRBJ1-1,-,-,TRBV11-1,TGTGCCAGCAGCCGAGGCATTAAGGGGTTAGACGAAGCTTTCTTT,CASSRGIKGLDEAFF
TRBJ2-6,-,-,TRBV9,TGTGCCAGCAGCGTAGCAGGGATCCCCCCTGGGGCCAACGTCCTGACTTTC,CASSVAGIPPGANVLTF
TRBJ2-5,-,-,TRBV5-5,TGTGCCAGCAGCTCCATAGGCGGGGAGACCCAGTACTTC,CASSSIGGETQYF
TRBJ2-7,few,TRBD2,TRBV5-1,TGCGCCAGCAGCCGGACTAGCGGCTCCTACGAGCAGTACTTC,CASSRTSGSYEQYF
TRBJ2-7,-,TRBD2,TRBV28,TGTGCCAGCAGTTTGTCCCCCGCGCTAGCGGGAGGGCCCTACGAGCAGTACTTC,CASSLSPALAGGPYEQYF
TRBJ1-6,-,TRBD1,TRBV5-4,TGTGCCAGCAGCCGGGACAGAGGCTATAATTCACCCCTCCACTTT,CASSRDRGYNSPLHF
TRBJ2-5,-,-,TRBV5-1,TGCGCCAGCAGCCTGAGGGCGGGCAGGGGTGAGACCCAGTACTTC,CASSLRAGRGETQYF
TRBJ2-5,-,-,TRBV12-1,TGTGCCAGCTCCTTGACCACTATACTAGCGGAGGGGGAGACCCAGTACTTC,CASSLTTILAEGETQYF
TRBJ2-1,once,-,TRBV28,TGTGCCAGCAGCTTCGCCGGGACGGGCTACAATGAGCAGTTCTTC,CASSFAGTGYNEQFF
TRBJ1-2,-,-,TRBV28,TGTGCCAGCAGTTTGGGCAGTATCTTTTATGGCTACACCTTC,CASSLGSIFYGYTF
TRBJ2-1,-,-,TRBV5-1,TGCGCCAGCAGCTTACTTGGCTCCGTCAATGAGCAGTTCTTC,CASSLLGSVNEQFF
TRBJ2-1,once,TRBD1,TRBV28,TGTGCCACCCGGGACAGCCACTACAATGAGCAGTTCTTC,CATRDSHYNEQFF
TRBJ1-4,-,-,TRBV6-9,TGTGCCAGCACCCCCACTATAGGTCCGGAAAAACTGTTTTTT,CASTPTIGPEKLFF
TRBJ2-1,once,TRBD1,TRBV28,TGTGCCAGCAGTGTGGGACAGGTCCATGAGCAGTTCTTC,CASSVGQVHEQFF
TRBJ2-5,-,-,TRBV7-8,TGTGCCAGCAGCTTATTTAGCCAAGAGACCCAGTACTTC,CASSLFSQETQYF
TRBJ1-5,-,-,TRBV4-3,TGCGCCAGCAGCCAGGTACAGGGATTTAATCAGCCCCAGCATTTT,CASSQVQGFNQPQHF
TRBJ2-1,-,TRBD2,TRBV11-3,TGTGCCAGCAGCCCGGGCCTAGCGGGAGGGCGAAATGAGCAGTTCTTC,CASSPGLAGGRNEQFF
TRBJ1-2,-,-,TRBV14,TGTGCCAGCAGGCTGCGGCCGAATGGTGGCTACACCTTC,CASRLRPNGGYTF
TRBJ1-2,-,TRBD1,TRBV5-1,TGCGCCAGCAGCTCAGTAGGGACAGGGACTTACTATGGCTACACCTTC,CASSSVGTGTYYGYTF